This TCR beta chain was sequenced for a study of T cells in Graves' hyperthyroidism and ophthalmopathy. The source material, RNA transcripts, was used to amplify TCR beta CDR3 regions. With the HTBI primer set, the TCR CDR3 went through a first round of RT-PCR. TCRdb reprocessed the multiplex PCR reads with MiXCR, giving one entry per CDR3 protein. The sample consists of a few hundred thousand distinct CDR3 sequences, approximately 15% of them appearing once. This clonotype was seen ten or more times. Antigen: not known. The CDR3 runs 11 residues. Trimming removed 6 bases from V and 13 bases from J, with 13 bases in between. CDR1 is SNHLY, CDR2 FYNNEI, per germline. Broader study findings: Ophthalmopathy, as predicted by the model, came a median 6.5 months after the prediction.

The chain uses TRBV2 and TRBJ2-1; D remains unclear. Sequencing was performed on blood. The receptor was derived from a woman aged 25 to 39 with Graves' hyperthyroidism. CDR3 in amino acids: CASRPYNVQFF. As DNA, the CDR3 is TGTGCCAGCAGACCCTACAACGTCCAGTTCTTC.